Sequencing of this T cell receptor beta chain was carried out in a study of T cell repertoires in cytomegalovirus infection. Study in general: Public TCR beta signatures provided an indication of both CMV infection and a matching HLA type. Notes on the study in general: HLA-C-restricted CMV-specific TCR beta clonotypes were dominant in the ex vivo response. Carriers of CMV plus the relevant HLA were identified by cumulative public TCR beta family frequency.

Remarks on this clonotype: Its antigen is as yet unknown.

The germline V gene has CDR1 MNHEY and CDR2 SMNVEV (reference sequence). With 3 bases removed from V and 7 bases from J, the gap between germline ends came to 22 bases. The CDR3 extends over 18 amino acids. TCRdb used MiXCR to reprocess the reads, holding one entry per CDR3 protein. The sample lists hundreds of thousands of distinct CDR3 sequences; 35% were seen once. Sample: PBMCs. The chain recombines TRBV27 with TRBJ1-6; the D is unclear. The TCR was taken from a human donor in good health (CMV status not recorded). Some clones in this sample may be carry-over from other donors' samples. The CDR3 DNA sequence: TGTGCCAGCAGTTTTTGGGCCGCCCTGGACGATCTGAATTCACCCCTCCACTTT. This translates into CASSFWAALDDLNSPLHF.